This record covers a single TCR beta chain. The antigen is undetermined. This sample's time point: patch test 2, 6 weeks after DPC sensitization. Noted treatment: therapeutic diphenylcyclopropenone sensitization with weekly scalp DPC. This sample was taken from a study of human T cells and chemical hapten exposure. Broader study findings: Alopecia affecting every donor means their immune response may not match healthy people's.

The germline V gene has CDR1 KGHSH and CDR2 LQKENI. Trimming removed 6 bases at V and 4 bases at J, with 15 bases between. The CDR3 totals 14 residues. TCRdb ran MiXCR on the RACE reads and lists one entry per CDR3 protein. The data show some 96,000 distinct CDR3 sequences, approximately 9.3% seen once. The sample consisted of whole blood, taken in connection with sensitization to the hapten diphenylcyclopropenone (DPC). This TCR was recovered from a woman in her forties with alopecia areata. Some clones in this sample may be carry-over from other donors' samples. The genes are TRBV18 and TRBJ2-5; D is ambiguous. The CDR3 reads CASSLQSPRETQYF. Written as DNA, the CDR3 is TGTGCCAGCTCCCTCCAGAGCCCCAGAGAGACCCAGTACTTC.